The 30 T cell receptor beta chains below come from one sample, sequenced in a study of glioma-infiltrating T cells after dendritic cell vaccination. Sequencing was performed with immunoSEQ multiplex PCR; in TCRdb, only in-frame clones are kept and a portion is missing. There are roughly 100,000 clones in the sample; approximately 80% occur only once, and 12% lies in the top ten. The starting material was blood, obtained before dendritic cell vaccination. These receptors all stem from a human donor with glioblastoma.

The CDR3 is CASSLGSGVDVNEQFF. The CDR3, as DNA: TGCGCCAGCAGCTTAGGGTCAGGGGTGGATGTCAATGAGCAGTTCTTC. This chain uses TRBV5-1 with TRBJ2-1; a possible D gene is TRBD1 (6 bases). Germline V CDR1 and CDR2: SGHRS, YFSETQ. The CDR3 has 16 amino acids. V was shortened by 2 bases and J by 6 bases, with 18 bases between the two germline ends.

The V gene is TRBV5-6, the J gene TRBJ2-3, with D hard to call. Germline CDR1 is SGHDT and CDR2 is YYEEEE. With 4 bases removed from V and 2 bases from J, the gap between germline ends came to 5 bases. CDR3 length: 12 residues. CDR3 sequence (DNA): TGTGCCAGCAGCGGCCTCACAGATACGCAGTATTTT. Protein: CASSGLTDTQYF.

The gene calls are TRBV5-1 and TRBJ1-6, with D possibly being TRBD1 (6 bases). There are 15 residues in the CDR3. V dropped 1 base and J dropped 8 bases, with 13 bases sitting between them. Germline CDR1 reads SGHRS; CDR2 reads YFSETQ. The CDR3 loop is CASSLSQGWDSPLHF. The CDR3 DNA follows: TGCGCCAGCAGCTTGAGCCAGGGGTGGGATTCACCCCTCCACTTT. Full variable domain (remainder filled in from reference TRBV5-1 and TRBJ1-6): KAGVTQTPRYLIKTRGQQVTLSCSPISGHRSVSWYQQTPGQGLQFLFEYFSETQRNKGNFPGRFSGRQFSNSRSEMNVSTLELGDSALYLCASSLSQGWDSPLHFGNGTRLTVT.

V is TRBV5-1 and J is TRBJ2-3; 7 nucleotides agree with TRBD1. The trim removed 4 bases at V and 2 bases at J, leaving 10 bases unmatched. This CDR3 comprises 16 residues. Germline V gene sequence: CDR1 SGHRS, CDR2 YFSETQ. Written as DNA, the CDR3 is TGCGCCAGCAGCGCTTACCGGGACAGCTTCACAGATACGCAGTATTTT. Its protein product is CASSAYRDSFTDTQYF.

This clone has just one count. The chain couples TRBV29-1 to TRBJ2-7; 8 bases align to TRBD1. J lost 2 bases, V lost 4 bases, and 7 bases had no gene match. CDR3 length: 14 residues. Germline loops: CDR1 SQVTM, CDR2 ANQGSEA. CDR3 loop: CSVVGQAPTYEQYF. Written as DNA, the CDR3 is TGCAGCGTTGTGGGACAGGCGCCTACCTACGAGCAGTACTTC.

This clone was seen only once. V is TRBV7-5 and J is TRBJ1-1. TRBV7-5 is a pseudogene locus. There are 14 residues in the CDR3. The CDR3 DNA sequence: TGTGCCAGCAGCCCCGGCGGGGTGAACACTGAAGCTTTCTTT. Amino acids: CASSPGGVNTEAFF.

In this sample, this clone turned up a few times. V and J are TRBV5-5 and TRBJ2-2, with 14 bases that match TRBD2. This CDR3 comprises 17 residues. CDR1 SGHKS and CDR2 YYEKEE come from the germline V gene (reference sequence). V dropped 0 bases and J dropped 4; count of bases not matched to a gene: 2. CDR3 bases: TGTGCCAGCAGCTTGGGACTAGCGGGGGGGACCACCGGGGAGCTGTTTTTT. It encodes CASSLGLAGGTTGELFF.

This clone was seen a few times. V and J are TRBV6-1 and TRBJ1-5; no reliable D call. The CDR3 has 15 residues. CDR1 and CDR2 (germline): MNHNS, SASEGT. Deletions cut 4 bases from V and 2 bases from J, with 12 bases between. This CDR3 is CASSVTVGGNQPQHF. As DNA, the CDR3 is TGTGCCAGCAGTGTAACAGTGGGTGGCAATCAGCCCCAGCATTTT.

The gene calls are TRBV6-1 and TRBJ2-5; the D gene is possibly TRBD2 (5 bases). CDR1 and CDR2 from the germline V gene are MNHNS and SASEGT. The V gene lost 6 bases and the J gene lost 5 bases, with 13 bases spanning the gap. This CDR3 is 13 amino acids long. The CDR3 sequence: CASSGMATETQYF. For the CDR3, the DNA is TGTGCCAGCAGCGGGATGGCGACGGAGACCCAGTACTTC.

This rearrangement joins TRBV6-4 to TRBJ1-3; TRBD1 might be the D (6 bases). Germline lookup yields CDR1 MRHNA and CDR2 SNTAGT. The CDR3 is made up of 19 amino acids. V lost 2 bases, J lost 0 bases, and 20 bases lay in between. CDR3 sequence reads: CASSDPLDGQQNSGNTIYF. DNA of the CDR3: TGTGCCAGCAGTGACCCCTTGGATGGACAGCAGAACTCTGGAAACACCATATATTTT.

CDR3 loop: CAWSFGVEGYTF. CDR3 DNA: TGTGCCTGGAGCTTCGGGGTAGAGGGCTACACCTTC. The J gene is TRBJ1-2, the V gene TRBV30; D call uncertain. Trimming removed 3 bases at V and 8 bases at J, with 13 bases between. The CDR3 is 12 amino acids. CDR1 and CDR2 (germline): GTSNPN, SVGIG (reference sequence).

This clone was seen a handful of times. This chain uses TRBV18 with TRBJ2-1; 7 nucleotides match TRBD1. CDR1 and CDR2 from the germline V gene are KGHSH and LQKENI. Trimming cost V 6 bases and J 5 bases; bases outside gene matches: 10. The CDR3 consists of 15 residues. The CDR3 DNA follows: TGTGCCAGCTCTCTAGGTGGGGACAGTAACAATGAGCAGTTCTTC. Amino acid sequence: CASSLGGDSNNEQFF. The full variable domain, with the rest looked up from reference TRBV18 and TRBJ2-1, is NAGVMQNPRHLVRRRGQEARLRCSPMKGHSHVYWYRQLPEEGLKFMVYLQKENIIDESGMPKERFSAEFPKEGPSILRIQQVVRGDSAAYFCASSLGGDSNNEQFFGPGTRLTVL.

V is TRBV10-2 and J is TRBJ1-1; 8 positions match TRBD1. The ends lost 2 bases at V and 3 bases at J; junction bases unmatched: 5. The CDR3 consists of 15 residues. CDR1 is WSHSY, CDR2 SAAADI, per germline. This CDR3 is CASSEASGGYTEAFF. The CDR3 region has the DNA TGCGCCAGCAGTGAGGCGTCAGGGGGCTACACTGAAGCTTTCTTT.

The chain has TRBV30 and TRBJ1-5; D may be TRBD1 (6 bases). CDR3 size: 15 residues. The germline CDR1 and CDR2 sequences are GTSNPN and SVGIG (reference sequence). Trimming cost V 4 bases and J 0 bases, with 13 bases left between them. CDR3 loop: CAWNPGQHSNQPQHF. The CDR3 region has the DNA TGTGCCTGGAACCCCGGACAGCATAGCAATCAGCCCCAGCATTTT.

The rearrangement joins TRBV27 to TRBJ2-7; D is possibly TRBD1 (6 bases). With 5 bases removed from V and 7 bases from J, the gap between germline ends came to 18 bases. The CDR3 sequence is 14 residues long. CDR1 is MNHEY and CDR2 is SMNVEV in the germline V gene (reference sequence). The CDR3 reads CASSPRVNQGEQYF. For the CDR3, the DNA is TGTGCCAGCAGTCCCAGGGTCAATCAGGGGGAGCAGTACTTC.

The chain is built from TRBV7-9 and TRBJ2-2, with D unresolved. The ends were cut back, 5 bases at V and 4 bases at J, with 17 bases in the middle. The CDR3 contains 16 residues. Germline values: CDR1 SEHNR, CDR2 FQNEAQ (reference sequence). The CDR3 DNA reads TGTGCCAGCAGCCTCAGCGTCCCGCGAGGCACCGGGGAGCTGTTTTTT. Translated: CASSLSVPRGTGELFF.

The chain carries TRBV7-2 and TRBJ2-1; D perhaps matches TRBD1 (6 bases). The CDR3 runs 15 residues. CDR1 SGHTA and CDR2 FQGNSA come from the germline V gene. Trimming left V 3 bases short and J 5 bases short, with 14 bases between. The DNA of the CDR3 is TGTGCCAGCAGCTTCTTGTTCAGGGGAGACAATGAGCAGTTCTTC. It translates to CASSFLFRGDNEQFF.

The V and J genes are TRBV4-1 and TRBJ1-5, with TRBD1 matching 10 bases. The germline CDR1 and CDR2 sequences are MGHRA and YSYEKL. Losses at the gene ends were 1 base for V and 7 bases for J; bases not matched to a gene: 4. CDR3 size: 15 residues. CDR3 DNA: TGCGCCAGCAGCCAAGGACAGGGGGCTGGCCAGCCCCAGCATTTT. It encodes CASSQGQGAGQPQHF.

This chain uses TRBV5-1 with TRBJ2-7, with D maybe TRBD1 (5 bases). Looked up from germline, CDR1 is SGHRS and CDR2 is YFSETQ. The CDR3 length is 12 residues. The germline V and J ends were trimmed by 0 bases and 5 bases, with 6 bases remaining between them. This chain's CDR3 is CASSLGGHEQYF. Here the CDR3 DNA reads TGCGCCAGCAGCTTGGGGGGCCACGAGCAGTACTTC. Using reference TRBV5-1 and TRBJ2-7 for the parts outside the CDR3, the full variable domain is KAGVTQTPRYLIKTRGQQVTLSCSPISGHRSVSWYQQTPGQGLQFLFEYFSETQRNKGNFPGRFSGRQFSNSRSEMNVSTLELGDSALYLCASSLGGHEQYFGPGTRLTVT.

The CDR3: CASGEPSSYNEQFF. The CDR3 DNA is TGTGCCAGCGGGGAGCCGAGCTCCTACAATGAGCAGTTCTTC. V usage is TRBV6-1 and J usage is TRBJ2-1; D perhaps matches TRBD2 (5 bases). The CDR3 is 14 residues long. Per the germline V gene, CDR1 is MNHNS and CDR2 is SASEGT. The ends were cut back, 8 bases at V and 0 bases at J, with 11 bases in the middle.

This chain joins TRBV7-3 and TRBJ2-2, with 11 bases aligning to TRBD2. Germline V gives CDR1 SGHTA, CDR2 FQGTGA. V shed 10 bases, J shed 1 base, and the junction held 2 bases outside the gene matches. The CDR3 is 14 residues long. The CDR3 here is CATSGGRNTGELFF. The CDR3 DNA reads TGTGCCACTAGCGGGGGGCGGAACACCGGGGAGCTGTTTTTT.

The chain links TRBV18 to TRBJ2-3; 10 nucleotides line up with TRBD1. The CDR3 covers 18 residues. Germline V gives CDR1 KGHSH, CDR2 LQKENI. V was pared by 3 bases and J by 4 bases, with 13 bases of the junction left unmatched. CDR3 sequence: CASSPGQGSHHYPDTQYF. The CDR3 coding sequence is TGTGCCAGCTCACCGGGACAGGGGTCCCACCATTACCCAGATACGCAGTATTTT.

The genes are TRBV5-1 and TRBJ1-2; D is uncertain. The germline gives CDR1 SGHRS, CDR2 YFSETQ. The length of the CDR3 is 12 residues. V was pared by 0 bases and J by 6 bases, with 6 bases between. CDR3 in amino acids: CASSLVSDGYTF. The CDR3 region has the DNA TGCGCCAGCAGCTTGGTTTCAGATGGCTACACCTTC. Full variable domain (outside the CDR3, taken from reference TRBV5-1 and TRBJ1-2): KAGVTQTPRYLIKTRGQQVTLSCSPISGHRSVSWYQQTPGQGLQFLFEYFSETQRNKGNFPGRFSGRQFSNSRSEMNVSTLELGDSALYLCASSLVSDGYTFGSGTRLTVV.

V is TRBV4-1 and J is TRBJ2-7; tentative D call: TRBD1 (6 bases). V was cut by 2 bases and J by 1 base, with 15 bases left in between. The V gene's germline CDR1 is MGHRA and CDR2 YSYEKL. The CDR3 covers 16 residues. The CDR3 DNA reads as TGCGCCAGCAGCCAAACCGCCCGGACAGAGTCCTACGAGCAGTACTTC. It specifies CASSQTARTESYEQYF.

The CDR3 nucleotides are TGTGCCAGCAGTTGGGAGTGGACAGATACGCAGTATTTT. Residues: CASSWEWTDTQYF. This chain links TRBV14 with TRBJ2-3; perhaps TRBD2 as D (5 bases). CDR1 and CDR2 from the germline V gene are SGHDN and FVKESK. The CDR3 is 13 amino acids. V lost 6 bases to trimming and J lost 3 bases, with 10 bases between them. The full variable domain, with the rest looked up from reference TRBV14 and TRBJ2-3, is EAGVTQFPSHSVIEKGQTVTLRCDPISGHDNLYWYRRVMGKEIKFLLHFVKESKQDESGMPNNRFLAERTGGTYSTLKVQPAELEDSGVYFCASSWEWTDTQYFGPGTRLTVL.

The CDR3 protein is CASSQGRASTDTQYF. The CDR3 DNA sequence: TGTGCCAGCAGCCAAGGGAGGGCTAGCACAGATACGCAGTATTTT. The V gene is TRBV14, the J gene TRBJ2-3, with D possibly matching TRBD2 (6 bases). Germline CDR1 is SGHDN and CDR2 is FVKESK. This CDR3 is built from 15 residues. V dropped 1 base and J dropped 0 bases, with 8 bases sitting between them.

This chain joins TRBV18 and TRBJ2-4; 9 bases align to TRBD1. The CDR3 has 16 amino acids. Unmatched junction bases numbered 12, after V lost 6 bases and J lost 6 bases. Germline CDR1 and CDR2: KGHSH and LQKENI. In nucleotides, the CDR3 is TGTGCCAGCTCCTACAGGGGGCCCTTCAAAATAAACATTCAGTACTTC. Its translation: CASSYRGPFKINIQYF.

The J gene is TRBJ2-7, the V gene TRBV5-4, with D unclear. The V gene lost 1 base and the J gene lost 7 bases, with 9 bases spanning the gap. CDR3 length: 12 residues. The V gene's germline CDR1 is SGHNT and CDR2 YYREEE (reference sequence). In DNA form, the CDR3 reads TGTGCCAGCAGCTTGCGGGTAGGTGAGCAGTACTTC. Its protein product is CASSLRVGEQYF.

The chain couples TRBV30 to TRBJ1-4; D gene unclear. Germline V gene sequence: CDR1 GTSNPN, CDR2 SVGIG (reference sequence). V lost 0 bases and J 2 bases, leaving 4 bases between the germline ends. The CDR3 spans 13 residues. The CDR3 spells CAWSVRTNEKLFF. The DNA for the CDR3 is TGTGCCTGGAGTGTCCGGACTAATGAAAAACTGTTTTTT.

A word on this clone: Relative to the germline gene, one junction end is altered; a read error may explain this. V gene TRBV7-7 combines with J gene TRBJ2-2, with D unclear. Germline assignment: CDR1 SSHAT and CDR2 FNYEAQ (reference sequence). The CDR3 length is 14 residues. The CDR3 reads CASSPIGRTGELFF. The CDR3 region has the DNA TGTGCTAGCAGCCCCATCGGTCGGACCGGGGAGCTGTTTTTT.